Following are 16 T cell receptor beta chains from one sample sequenced in a study of shared clonotypes between healthy human individuals. Clones were sequenced by immunoSEQ multiplex PCR, and TCRdb holds only the in-frame ones, with some missing. The sample gives about 2.1 million clones, just under 95% of which show up once; roughly 1.7% is in the top ten. CD8 cells regarded as naive lacked CD45RO, were positively chosen for CCR7, and omitted terminally differentiated effector memory CD45RA+ cells. Sequencing was performed on naive CD8+ T cells from PBMCs. These receptors all come from a man aged 18-30 years in good health. Some clones in this sample may be carry-over from other donors' samples.

The chain couples TRBV18 to TRBJ1-4; 9 bases fit TRBD1. CDR1 is KGHSH and CDR2 is LQKENI in the germline V gene. The CDR3 has 14 residues. J gave up 8 bases and V 4 bases, and 5 bases lay outside the gene matches. The CDR3 reads CASSQDRGGEKLFF. CDR3 nucleotides: TGTGCCAGCTCACAGGACAGGGGTGGAGAAAAACTGTTTTTT.

This clone was found once. The genes are TRBV14 and TRBJ1-2, with a tentative D call TRBD1 (5 bases). The CDR3 is 14 residues long. The V gene's germline CDR1 is SGHDN and CDR2 FVKESK. Trimming stripped 6 bases from V and 4 bases from J, with 15 bases between. Here the CDR3 DNA reads TGTGCCAGCAGACCTGTTGGGGGACTCTATGGCTACACCTTC. It specifies CASRPVGGLYGYTF.

V usage is TRBV10-2 and J usage is TRBJ2-1; D remains unclear. The CDR3 runs 15 residues. The germline CDR1 and CDR2 sequences are WSHSY and SAAADI. Trimming shortened V by 5 bases and J by 0 bases, and 11 bases separated the two germline ends. CDR3 nucleotides: TGCGCCAGCAGTTCGGGCCTCGGCTCCTACAATGAGCAGTTCTTC. Its protein product is CASSSGLGSYNEQFF.

The chain carries TRBV9 and TRBJ1-3; D remains unclear. This CDR3 is built from 16 residues. V was pared by 0 bases and J by 4 bases, with 14 bases between. Germline V gives CDR1 SGDLS, CDR2 YYNGEE. The CDR3 reads CASSVDGVPRGNTIYF. In nucleotides, the CDR3 is TGTGCCAGCAGCGTAGATGGGGTCCCGAGGGGAAACACCATATATTTT.

The chain employs TRBV5-1 and TRBJ2-3, with TRBD2 matching 10 bases. This CDR3 is built from 16 residues. The V gene's germline CDR1 is SGHRS and CDR2 YFSETQ. The trim removed 6 bases at V and 2 bases at J, leaving 9 bases unmatched. The CDR3 reads CASMYRTSGYTDTQYF. CDR3 bases: TGCGCCAGCATGTACAGGACTAGCGGATACACAGATACGCAGTATTTT.

V and J are TRBV11-2 and TRBJ2-7, with unresolved D. Germline V gene data show CDR1 as SGHAT and CDR2 as FQNNGV. The CDR3 sequence is 13 residues long. With 2 bases removed from V and 0 bases from J, the gap between germline ends came to 5 bases. The CDR3 here is CASSLQDSYEQYF. The CDR3 nucleotides are TGTGCCAGCAGCTTACAGGACTCCTACGAGCAGTACTTC.

Worth noting for this clone: Other DNA sequences from this sample encode an identical CDR3 as well. The rearrangement uses TRBV5-1 and TRBJ2-7; D gene ambiguous. The CDR3 is made up of 14 amino acids. With 0 bases removed from V and 1 base from J, the gap between germline ends came to 8 bases. Germline CDR1 is SGHRS and CDR2 is YFSETQ. The CDR3 DNA reads TGCGCCAGCAGCTTGGATGGACGTTCCTACGAGCAGTACTTC. It encodes CASSLDGRSYEQYF.

The chain has TRBV7-9 and TRBJ2-2; D is uncertain. Trimming shortened V by 2 bases and J by 3 bases, and 10 bases separated the two germline ends. Germline V gene data show CDR1 as SEHNR and CDR2 as FQNEAQ (reference sequence). CDR3 length equals 15 residues. The CDR3 region has the DNA TGTGCCAGCAGCTTAATTGAACCGGACACCGGGGAGCTGTTTTTT. Protein: CASSLIEPDTGELFF.

The CDR3 DNA is TGTGCCAGCAGTTTACGGGCTAGGGGGGTAGCGGGTGAGCAGTTCTTC. Translating it yields CASSLRARGVAGEQFF. The genes are TRBV28 and TRBJ2-1; D is perhaps TRBD2 (7 bases). Germline V gene lookup returns CDR1 MDHEN and CDR2 SYDVKM. The CDR3 runs 16 residues. The V and J ends lost 2 bases and 9 bases respectively, with 20 bases between them.

This rearrangement joins TRBV10-3 to TRBJ1-2, with D possibly being TRBD1 (5 bases). Germline assignment: CDR1 ENHRY and CDR2 SYGVKD. Between the trimmed V and J ends, which lost 3 bases and 8 bases, there was a span of 10 bases. This CDR3 has 12 residues. The CDR3 is CAISDSGPGYTF. The CDR3 DNA reads as TGTGCCATCAGTGATTCGGGGCCCGGCTACACCTTC.

This chain connects TRBV11-2 to TRBJ2-3; D is unresolved. The V end lost 1 base, the J end lost 6 bases, and 14 bases lay between the germline ends. CDR3 size: 15 residues. Germline CDR1 reads SGHAT; CDR2 reads FQNNGV. Here the CDR3 reads CASSLGSLLSDTQYF. The CDR3 DNA is TGTGCCAGCAGCTTAGGTAGCCTTCTGTCGGATACGCAGTATTTT.

The chain combines TRBV25-1 with TRBJ2-3; 10 bases match TRBD1. This CDR3 region has 15 residues. Germline V gene sequence: CDR1 MGHDK, CDR2 SYGVNS. The V and J ends lost 2 bases and 5 bases, in that order; junction bases with no gene match: 4. The CDR3 region is CASSERDRGKDTQYF. The CDR3 DNA reads TGTGCCAGCAGTGAAAGGGACAGGGGAAAAGATACGCAGTATTTT.

The rearrangement joins TRBV10-3 to TRBJ1-3; the D gene is possibly TRBD1 (5 bases). The CDR3 is 16 residues long. Trimming shortened V by 2 bases and J by 0 bases, and 11 bases separated the two germline ends. CDR1 and CDR2 (germline): ENHRY, SYGVKD. CDR3 in amino acids: CAISEPSTDSGNTIYF. CDR3 bases: TGTGCCATCAGTGAGCCTTCGACAGACTCTGGAAACACCATATATTTT.

This chain links TRBV7-9 with TRBJ2-1; D is unresolved. Trimming cost V 2 bases and J 3 bases, with 8 bases left between them. Germline-derived CDR1 and CDR2 are SEHNR and FQNEAQ (reference sequence). This CDR3 contains 14 residues. The CDR3 DNA sequence: TGTGCCAGCAGCTTAAAGGGCAGCTACAATGAGCAGTTCTTC. Protein sequence: CASSLKGSYNEQFF.

This clone was detected a few times. The chain combines TRBV28 with TRBJ1-2; TRBD1 matches at 9 bases. The trim removed 10 bases at V and 8 bases at J, leaving 5 bases unmatched. This CDR3 is built from 11 residues. Germline V gives CDR1 MDHEN, CDR2 SYDVKM. Here the CDR3 DNA reads TGTGCCACCCGGACAGGGGTAGGCTACACCTTC. This encodes CATRTGVGYTF.

The CDR3 region is CASGVLSLLANEKLFF. The CDR3 DNA reads as TGTGCCAGCGGCGTCCTAAGCCTCTTGGCTAATGAAAAACTGTTTTTT. The chain recombines TRBV7-9 with TRBJ1-4, with unresolved D. Trimming took 8 bases from V and 3 from J, leaving 19 bases between them. CDR1 SEHNR and CDR2 FQNEAQ come from the germline V gene (reference sequence). CDR3 length: 16 amino acids.